The rows below give T cell receptor beta chains drawn from one sample of a study of shared clonotypes between healthy human individuals. Using immunoSEQ multiplex PCR, the repertoire was profiled, and TCRdb retains in-frame clones only, with some absent. This repertoire shows around 700,000 clones, about 78% found once; its top ten account for around 1.8%. Sequencing was performed on memory CD4+ T cells sorted from blood. All receptors come from a woman in her twenties or thirties in good health. Both conserved end residues are part of each CDR3. Each record gives: J gene, D gene, V gene, clone size, CDR3 protein, CDR3 DNA. D genes are given only for firm matches. Clone size appears in some rows only: once, few, many, or a class for an expanded clone.

>TRBJ2-7|TRBD1|TRBV2|-
CASSDMDRGFHEQYF
TGTGCCAGCAGTGATATGGACAGGGGCTTTCACGAGCAGTACTTC
>TRBJ2-7|-|TRBV25-1|many
CASSDTKGSYEQYF
TGTGCCAGCAGTGACACCAAGGGGTCCTACGAGCAGTACTTC
>TRBJ2-6|-|TRBV19|-
CASSIGLSSGANVLTF
TGTGCCAGTAGTATAGGTCTGAGCTCTGGGGCCAACGTCCTGACTTTC
>TRBJ2-7|-|TRBV6-1|-
CASSEQQYEQYF
TGTGCCAGCAGTGAACAGCAATACGAGCAGTACTTC
>TRBJ1-2|TRBD1|TRBV29-1|many
CSGRKDQGAANYGYTF
TGCAGCGGGAGAAAGGACCAGGGGGCGGCTAACTATGGCTACACCTTC
>TRBJ2-1|TRBD2|TRBV5-1|few
CASSLASSGYNEQFF
TGCGCCAGCAGCTTGGCTTCTAGCGGCTACAATGAGCAGTTCTTC
>TRBJ1-5|-|TRBV30|-
CAWSDTGTDQPQHF
TGTGCCTGGAGCGATACAGGGACGGATCAGCCCCAGCATTTT
>TRBJ2-7|TRBD1|TRBV30|-
CAWIRAGGYEQYF
TGTGCCTGGATCAGGGCAGGGGGCTACGAGCAGTACTTC
>TRBJ2-7|-|TRBV25-1|many
CASTSRQAYEQYF
TGTGCCAGCACCTCTCGACAGGCCTACGAGCAGTACTTC
>TRBJ2-6|-|TRBV5-6|many
CASSLYAGSGANVLTF
TGTGCCAGCAGTTTGTACGCGGGCTCTGGGGCCAACGTCCTGACTTTC
>TRBJ2-1|-|TRBV11-3|-
CASSSSPSGNEQFF
TGTGCCAGCAGCTCATCTCCGAGCGGCAATGAGCAGTTCTTC
>TRBJ2-5|-|TRBV18|-
CASSSGNQETQYF
TGTGCCAGCTCATCGGGAAACCAAGAGACCCAGTACTTC
>TRBJ1-1|-|TRBV11-2|-
CASSLAAVNTEAFF
TGTGCCAGCAGCTTAGCGGCGGTGAACACTGAAGCTTTCTTT
>TRBJ2-2|-|TRBV28|-
CASSFGGSNTGELFF
TGTGCCAGCAGTTTTGGGGGATCGAACACCGGGGAGCTGTTTTTT
>TRBJ2-5|-|TRBV5-4|-
CASSLDRGPGTQYF
TGTGCCAGCAGCTTGGACCGCGGACCAGGGACCCAGTACTTC
>TRBJ1-1|TRBD1|TRBV27|-
CASSLTPRQGWTEAFF
TGTGCCAGCAGTTTAACCCCCAGACAGGGTTGGACTGAAGCTTTCTTT
>TRBJ1-3|-|TRBV7-2|-
CASITGPSGNTIYF
TGTGCCAGCATCACAGGCCCCTCTGGAAACACCATATATTTT
>TRBJ2-2|-|TRBV11-3|-
CASSFGPGELFF
TGTGCCAGCAGCTTTGGCCCCGGGGAGCTGTTTTTT